Listed below are T cell receptor beta chains from one sample, sequenced in a study of blood T cell repertoires in COVID-19. Measured with immunoSEQ multiplex PCR; TCRdb has only the in-frame clones, and not every one. The sample consists of about 98,000 clones, more than 65% of them appearing once. Material for sequencing was peripheral blood. The receptors shown here come from an elderly woman with acute or convalescent COVID-19. CDR3s include the opening cysteine and the closing phenylalanine or tryptophan. The order of the fields is clone size, D gene, J gene, V gene, CDR3 protein, CDR3 DNA. A D gene is named only where the DNA matches it firmly. Clone sizes are given selectively: once, few, many, or a class where the clone is expanded.

>.|.|TRBJ2-5|TRBV7-9
CASSSSQETQYF
TGTGCCAGCTCATCCAGCCAAGAGACCCAGTACTTC
>.|TRBD1|TRBJ1-2|TRBV5-1
CASSYRTGSDPTF
TGCGCCAGCAGCTACAGGACAGGGAGTGATCCCACCTTC
>.|.|TRBJ1-6|TRBV7-9
CASSREGSPLHF
TGTGCCAGCAGCCGGGAGGGATCACCCCTCCACTTT
>.|.|TRBJ1-4|TRBV28
CASSSGAPNEKLFF
TGTGCCAGCAGTTCAGGGGCTCCTAATGAAAAACTGTTTTTT
>.|.|TRBJ2-3|TRBV10-3
CAISGGGRESTDTQYF
TGTGCCATCAGTGGAGGGGGGCGGGAGAGCACAGATACGCAGTATTTT
>.|.|TRBJ2-2|TRBV2
CASTRLGSTGELFF
TGTGCCAGCACTCGACTAGGTAGCACCGGGGAGCTGTTTTTT
>.|TRBD1|TRBJ1-2|TRBV7-2
CASSSQGAGGYTF
TGTGCCAGCAGCTCCCAGGGGGCTGGTGGCTACACCTTC
>.|.|TRBJ1-1|TRBV29-1
CSVDPPGGGPEAFF
TGCAGCGTTGACCCCCCGGGAGGGGGGCCTGAAGCTTTCTTT
>.|TRBD1|TRBJ1-3|TRBV6-2/TRBV6-3
CASSRGTGAGNTIYF
TGTGCCAGCAGTCGCGGGACAGGGGCTGGAAACACCATATATTTT
>.|.|TRBJ1-6|TRBV6-5
CASSPGEGVGSPLHF
TGTGCCAGCAGTCCGGGGGAGGGAGTGGGTTCACCCCTCCACTTT
>.|TRBD2|TRBJ2-1|TRBV5-1
CASSLASGGASEQFF
TGCGCCAGCAGCTTGGCCAGCGGGGGGGCCAGTGAGCAGTTCTTC
>.|.|TRBJ1-2|TRBV6-5
CASSSSGSHGYTF
TGTGCCAGCAGTTCGTCCGGGAGCCATGGCTACACCTTC
>.|TRBD1|TRBJ2-5|TRBV24-1
CATSEEAGGETQYF
TGTGCCACCAGTGAAGAGGCAGGGGGAGAGACCCAGTACTTC
>.|.|TRBJ1-5|TRBV5-5
CASSTGLSNQPQHF
TGTGCCAGCAGCACGGGGTTAAGCAATCAGCCCCAGCATTTT
>once|TRBD2|TRBJ2-6|TRBV5-4
CAGNYGGGNSGANVLTF
TGTGCCGGAAATTACGGGGGGGGCAACTCTGGGGCCAACGTCCTGACTTTC
>.|TRBD1|TRBJ2-1|TRBV7-9
CASSRLGQGRNEQFF
TGTGCCAGCAGCCGACTCGGACAGGGGAGGAATGAGCAGTTCTTC
>.|TRBD1|TRBJ1-2|TRBV7-8
CASSRRTGGHGYTF
TGTGCCAGCAGCCGACGGACAGGGGGGCATGGCTACACCTTC
>.|TRBD1|TRBJ2-7|TRBV18
CASSPGQGTYEQYF
TGTGCCAGCTCACCAGGACAGGGAACCTACGAGCAGTACTTC
>.|.|TRBJ2-7|TRBV28
CASSLVHESGQYF
TGTGCCAGCAGTTTAGTCCATGAGTCCGGGCAGTACTTC
>.|.|TRBJ1-6|TRBV18
CASSPEVGSPLHF
TGTGCCAGCTCACCGGAGGTAGGGTCACCCCTCCACTTT
>.|.|TRBJ1-1|TRBV7-9
CASSLTELNTEAFF
TGTGCCAGCAGCTTGACAGAGCTGAACACTGAAGCTTTCTTT
>.|TRBD2|TRBJ2-1|TRBV2
CATSGTSVLDEQFF
TGTGCCACCTCCGGGACTAGCGTTTTGGATGAGCAGTTCTTC
>.|.|TRBJ1-6|TRBV7-9
CASSLPWANSPLHF
TGTGCCAGCAGCTTACCCTGGGCGAATTCACCCCTCCACTTT
>once|.|TRBJ1-2|TRBV27
CASSQFRDYGYTF
TGTGCCAGCAGTCAGTTCAGGGACTATGGCTACACCTTC
>once|TRBD2|TRBJ2-3|TRBV2
CASSVRGGRTDTQYF
TGTGCCAGCAGTGTGCGGGGGGGTAGGACAGATACGCAGTATTTT
>.|TRBD1|TRBJ2-5|TRBV3-1/TRBV3-2
CASSHRQGGGTQYF
TGTGCCAGCAGCCATCGACAGGGGGGAGGGACCCAGTACTTC
>.|TRBD1|TRBJ1-2|TRBV5-6
CASSPQQGSYGYTF
TGTGCCAGCAGCCCACAACAGGGGAGCTATGGCTACACCTTC
>.|TRBD1|TRBJ1-1|TRBV7-8
CASSSATGRNTEAFF
TGTGCCAGCAGCTCCGCGACAGGGCGGAACACTGAAGCTTTCTTT
>.|.|TRBJ1-6|TRBV4-3
CASSLAANSPLHF
TGCGCCAGCAGCCTAGCAGCCAATTCACCCCTCCACTTT
>.|.|TRBJ1-6|TRBV5-4
CAVKGGVDNSPLHF
TGTGCCGTAAAGGGAGGGGTTGATAATTCACCCCTCCACTTT
>.|.|TRBJ1-2|TRBV10-3
CAISLVDNPPYGYTF
TGTGCCATCAGCCTCGTGGACAACCCACCCTATGGCTACACCTTC
>.|.|TRBJ1-1|TRBV5-1
CASSLATGPMNTEAFF
TGCGCCAGCAGCTTGGCTACAGGGCCAATGAACACTGAAGCTTTCTTT
>once|TRBD2|TRBJ2-2|TRBV6-5
CASSLSYLAAGELFF
TGTGCCAGCAGTTTATCCTACCTAGCGGCCGGGGAGCTGTTTTTT
>once|.|TRBJ2-2|TRBV3-1/TRBV3-2
CASSQVSRGGTGELFF
TGTGCCAGCAGCCAAGTGAGTAGGGGCGGCACCGGGGAGCTGTTTTTT
>few|.|TRBJ2-7|TRBV3-1/TRBV3-2
CASSQGAGPPSEQYF
TGTGCCAGCAGCCAAGGGGCGGGGCCACCCTCCGAGCAGTACTTC
>.|.|TRBJ1-6|TRBV30
CAWSSQGHSPLHF
TGTGCCTGGAGCTCACAGGGTCATTCACCCCTCCACTTT
>.|.|TRBJ2-5|TRBV11-3
CASSQGGSQETQYF
TGTGCCAGCAGCCAGGGGGGCAGCCAAGAGACCCAGTACTTC
>.|TRBD1|TRBJ1-6|TRBV7-2
CASSSGQATNSPLHF
TGTGCCAGCAGCTCCGGACAGGCAACTAATTCACCCCTCCACTTT
>.|.|TRBJ1-3|TRBV5-6
CASSLTGTGNTIYF
TGTGCCAGCAGCTTGACGGGGACTGGAAACACCATATATTTT
>.|TRBD2|TRBJ2-1|TRBV19
CASSIVPAGANIYNEQFF
TGTGCCAGTAGTATAGTACCAGCGGGGGCAAATATCTACAATGAGCAGTTCTTC
>.|TRBD1|TRBJ2-5|TRBV3-1/TRBV3-2
CASSQVVGTGSETQYF
TGTGCCAGCAGCCAAGTTGTGGGGACAGGCTCCGAGACCCAGTACTTC
>once|TRBD1|TRBJ1-3|TRBV5-4
CASSPANRGISGNTIYF
TGTGCCAGCAGCCCCGCTAACAGGGGGATCTCTGGAAACACCATATATTTT
>.|TRBD1|TRBJ1-3|TRBV5-4
CASSLGGTGSGNTIYF
TGTGCCAGCAGCTTGGGGGGGACAGGCTCTGGAAACACCATATATTTT
>.|.|TRBJ1-2|TRBV6-5
CASTREGGWYGYTF
TGTGCCAGCACCAGGGAGGGGGGTTGGTATGGCTACACCTTC
>.|.|TRBJ1-2|TRBV29-1
CSVDRGGYGYTF
TGCAGCGTTGATCGGGGTGGCTATGGCTACACCTTC
>.|TRBD2|TRBJ2-6|TRBV4-3
CASSQEWAGAGANVLTF
TGCGCCAGCAGCCAAGAATGGGCGGGGGCTGGGGCCAACGTCCTGACTTTC
>.|TRBD1|TRBJ1-6|TRBV10-3
CAISESLQGARSPLHF
TGTGCCATCAGTGAGTCGCTACAGGGGGCCAGATCACCCCTCCACTTT
>.|.|TRBJ1-2|TRBV4-3
CASSQDLAEPYPSVYTF
TGCGCCAGCAGCCAAGATCTCGCGGAGCCTTACCCTTCCGTCTACACCTTC
>.|.|TRBJ1-2|TRBV7-2
CASSPVGEVYGYTF
TGTGCCAGCAGCCCGGTCGGGGAAGTCTATGGCTACACCTTC
>.|TRBD1|TRBJ2-5|TRBV7-2
CASRLGGLRFGETQYF
TGTGCCAGCAGATTAGGGGGCCTACGATTCGGGGAGACCCAGTACTTC
>.|TRBD2|TRBJ2-5|TRBV5-4
CASTLTSGGGETQYF
TGTGCCAGCACCTTGACTAGCGGGGGGGGAGAGACCCAGTACTTC
>.|.|TRBJ1-4|TRBV5-6
CASTLLLETTNEKLFF
TGTGCCAGCACCCTCCTTTTGGAGACAACTAATGAAAAACTGTTTTTT
>.|TRBD2|TRBJ2-1|TRBV2
CASLGGTSDYNEQFF
TGTGCCAGTCTAGGGGGGACTAGCGACTACAATGAGCAGTTCTTC
>.|TRBD2|TRBJ2-3|TRBV25-1
CASSEFASGGAAQYF
TGTGCCAGCAGTGAATTCGCTAGCGGGGGGGCAGCGCAGTATTTT
>once|.|TRBJ2-7|TRBV19
CASSMGLGQGNYEQYF
TGTGCCAGTAGTATGGGGCTGGGGCAGGGAAATTACGAGCAGTACTTC
>.|TRBD1|TRBJ1-2|TRBV7-2
CASSFGGTARYGYTF
TGTGCCAGCAGCTTCGGAGGGACAGCCCGCTATGGCTACACCTTC
>once|.|TRBJ1-1|TRBV6-2/TRBV6-3
CASSYSGGGYTEAFF
TGTGCCAGCAGTTATTCCGGGGGGGGGTACACTGAAGCTTTCTTT
>.|.|TRBJ1-5|TRBV6-2/TRBV6-3
CASSYDPGSYSNQPQHF
TGTGCCAGCAGTTACGACCCAGGGTCCTATAGCAATCAGCCCCAGCATTTT
>.|.|TRBJ1-2|TRBV6-6
CASSSGLTNYGYTF
TGTGCCAGCAGTTCGGGTCTAACGAACTATGGCTACACCTTC